These 13 T cell receptor beta chains were all obtained from the same sample, sequenced in a study of blood T cells in healthy people across ages. Next came a second PCR, run for about 7 to 12 cycles, which used a sample-barcoded 5' primer along with a J-beta primer mix. Each CDR3 protein is one row after TCRdb ran MiXCR on the 5' RACE reads. This table holds 540,000 or so distinct CDR3 sequences, approximately 25% found once. The material sequenced was blood. These receptors all come from a woman aged 70-85 years in good health.

There are a few counts of this clonotype. This rearrangement joins TRBV6-2 or TRBV6-3 to TRBJ2-1; D possibly corresponds to TRBD2 (6 bases). V was pared by 7 bases and J by 0 bases, with 16 bases between. The germline CDR1 and CDR2 sequences are MNHEY and SVGEGT. The length of the CDR3 is 16 residues. Here the CDR3 reads CASKFRQGGSYNEQFF. The CDR3 nucleotides are TGTGCCAGCAAATTCAGGCAGGGAGGCTCCTACAATGAGCAGTTCTTC.

Only a few counts were recorded for this clonotype. V is TRBV5-6 and J is TRBJ2-5; 7 bases match TRBD1. V shed 4 bases and J 2 bases; nucleotides not matched to a gene: 11. This CDR3 region has 16 residues. The germline CDR1 and CDR2 sequences are SGHDT and YYEEEE. The CDR3 spells CASSPIGTESQETQYF. The DNA of the CDR3 is TGTGCCAGCAGCCCCATCGGGACAGAGTCTCAAGAGACCCAGTACTTC.

This clonotype was found a few times. The CDR3 DNA reads as TGTGCCAGCAGCTTAGGAACCTTCAATCAGCCCCAGCATTTT. Amino acids: CASSLGTFNQPQHF. The J gene is TRBJ1-5, the V gene TRBV7-2; no clear D. The germline CDR1 and CDR2 sequences are SGHTA and FQGNSA. The CDR3 is made up of 14 amino acids. Between the trimmed V and J ends, which lost 1 base and 3 bases, there was a span of 7 bases.

This clonotype was picked up many times. V is TRBV18 and J is TRBJ1-4; D not resolved. The V gene's germline CDR1 is KGHSH and CDR2 LQKENI. The CDR3 consists of 14 residues. V was trimmed by 8 bases and J by 0 bases, leaving 10 bases between them. The chain's CDR3 is CASSPGSTNEKLFF. CDR3 coding DNA: TGTGCCAGCAGCCCCGGTTCAACTAATGAAAAACTGTTTTTT.

This clonotype was counted at least ten times. V and J are TRBV24-1 and TRBJ2-3; 11 bases are shared with TRBD2. This CDR3 contains 14 residues. Germline-derived CDR1 and CDR2 are KGHDR and SFDVKD. V shed 5 bases, J shed 6 bases, and the junction held 3 bases outside the gene matches. CDR3 coding DNA: TGTGCCACCAGTGGGTCTAGCGGGGGGGATACGCAGTATTTT. This gives the protein CATSGSSGGDTQYF.

This clonotype came up a few times. The chain recombines TRBV27 with TRBJ2-7; 8 nucleotides agree with TRBD1. The J segment lost 3 bases and the V segment lost 5 bases, leaving 18 bases of the junction unmatched. Germline lookup yields CDR1 MNHEY and CDR2 SMNVEV (reference sequence). CDR3 size: 18 residues. In DNA, the CDR3 is TGTGCCAGCAGTCAAAACGTCAGGACAGGGCCAAGAAACTACGAGCAGTACTTC. Protein sequence: CASSQNVRTGPRNYEQYF.

In regard to this clonotype: The junction departs from the called germline gene at one end, perhaps through a read error. The rearrangement links TRBV12-3 or TRBV12-4 to TRBJ2-5, with TRBD1 as a possible D gene (5 bases). Near its end, the DNA agrees better with TRBJ2-7, so the J call may be wrong. The CDR3 consists of 15 residues. In nucleotides, the CDR3 is TGTGCCAGCAGGCACAGAGACAGCAGGTCCTCCGAGCAGTACTTC. Protein product: CASRHRDSRSSEQYF.

The J gene is TRBJ2-5, the V gene TRBV4-3; 11 bases are shared with TRBD1. The closer fit of TRBJ2-1 to the DNA end suggests the J call may be wrong. Looked up from germline, CDR1 is LGHNA and CDR2 is YSLEER. The length of the CDR3 is 16 residues. CDR3 sequence reads: CASSHLLGTGGSEQFF. As DNA, the CDR3 is TGCGCCAGCAGCCACCTCCTAGGGACAGGGGGAAGTGAGCAGTTCTTC.

This clonotype occurred a few times. The chain uses TRBV12-3 or TRBV12-4 and TRBJ2-5; 7 bases fit TRBD1. This CDR3 is 14 amino acids long. The trim removed 5 bases at V and 2 bases at J, leaving 5 bases unmatched. The CDR3 region is CASSRRDSQETQYF. DNA for the CDR3: TGTGCCAGCAGTCGCCGGGACAGTCAAGAGACCCAGTACTTC.

The sample holds a few counts of this clonotype. J is TRBJ1-4 and V is TRBV6-2 or TRBV6-3; 9 bases map to TRBD1. V lost 6 bases and J lost 5; bases outside the gene matches: 10. The germline gives CDR1 MNHEY, CDR2 SVGEGT. This CDR3 is 16 amino acids long. The CDR3 nucleotides are TGTGCCAGCAGGCCTTGGACAGGGGCGCGAAATGAAAAACTGTTTTTT. Protein product: CASRPWTGARNEKLFF.

The V and J genes are TRBV12-3 or TRBV12-4 and TRBJ1-3; D ambiguous. The CDR3 spans 15 residues. Trimming removed 9 bases from V and 0 bases from J, with 15 bases in between. CDR3: CASKDGGPSGNTIYF. The DNA for the CDR3 is TGTGCCAGTAAAGACGGTGGGCCCTCTGGAAACACCATATATTTT.

This clonotype appeared a few times. The chain carries TRBV15 and TRBJ1-4, with D unclear. The CDR3 is 13 amino acids. V lost 5 bases, J lost 8 bases, and 12 bases lay in between. Germline V CDR1 and CDR2: LNHNV, YYDKDF (reference sequence). The CDR3 loop reads CATSARSGEKLFF. The CDR3 nucleotides read TGTGCCACCAGCGCTAGGTCAGGAGAAAAACTGTTTTTT.

In regard to this clonotype: At one of its ends the junction is not consistent with the germline gene, which may arise from a read error. The genes are TRBV12-5 and TRBJ2-3; D remains unclear. This CDR3 is built from 12 residues. Germline V gives CDR1 LGHNT, CDR2 FRNRAP. The CDR3, as DNA: TGTGCTGGTGGTTTGTCTGCAGATACGCAGTATTTT. Protein product: CAGGLSADTQYF.